This TCR beta chain was profiled in a study of radiotherapy plus CTLA-4 blockade in lung cancer. For the study at large: There were objective responses in 15% to 20% of patients, and roughly 33% had disease control. Study-wide results and caveats: Per reports, early blood T cell clone dynamics, plus interferon-beta, forecast response most strongly. There was expansion of tumor-derived TCR clones in blood after radiotherapy plus ipilimumab.

There are 15 residues in the CDR3. V gave up 0 bases and J gave up 2 bases; unmatched junction bases: 4. The germline gives CDR1 SGHNT, CDR2 YYREEE (reference sequence). Receiving focal radiation plus CTLA-4 blockade with ipilimumab were patients who had chemo-refractory metastatic non-small-cell lung cancer. TCRdb's table, derived via immunoSEQ multiplex PCR, lists solely in-frame clones and lacks some. In the table there are roughly 100,000 clones, more than 70% of which are singletons. Comment on this clone: As yet, its antigen is unknown.

The rearrangement joins TRBV5-4 to TRBJ1-2; 7 bases are shared with TRBD1. This sequence was found in a human donor with non-small cell lung cancer that progressed on radiotherapy plus ipilimumab. Some clones in this sample may be carry-over from other donors' samples. Sequenced here: peripheral blood, sampled from a patient treated with radiotherapy plus ipilimumab. The CDR3 DNA reads as TGTGCCAGCAGCTTGGGCGACAGGGAAAACTATGGCTACACCTTC. It yields the protein CASSLGDRENYGYTF.